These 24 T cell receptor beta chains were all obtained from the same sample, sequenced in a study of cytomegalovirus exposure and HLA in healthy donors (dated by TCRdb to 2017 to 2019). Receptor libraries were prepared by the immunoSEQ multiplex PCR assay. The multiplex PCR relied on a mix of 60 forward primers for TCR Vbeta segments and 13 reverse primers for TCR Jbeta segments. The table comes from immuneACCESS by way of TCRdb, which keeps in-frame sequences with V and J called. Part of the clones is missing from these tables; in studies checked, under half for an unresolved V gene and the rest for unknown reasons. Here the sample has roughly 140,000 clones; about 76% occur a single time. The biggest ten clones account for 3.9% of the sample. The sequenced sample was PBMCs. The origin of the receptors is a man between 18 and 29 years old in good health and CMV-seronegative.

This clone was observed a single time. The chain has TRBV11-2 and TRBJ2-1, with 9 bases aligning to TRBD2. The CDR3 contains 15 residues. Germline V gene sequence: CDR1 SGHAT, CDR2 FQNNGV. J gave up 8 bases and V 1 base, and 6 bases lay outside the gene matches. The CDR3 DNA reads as TGTGCCAGCAGCTTAGCGCGGGAGGGCCGGTATGAGCAGTTCTTC. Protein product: CASSLAREGRYEQFF.

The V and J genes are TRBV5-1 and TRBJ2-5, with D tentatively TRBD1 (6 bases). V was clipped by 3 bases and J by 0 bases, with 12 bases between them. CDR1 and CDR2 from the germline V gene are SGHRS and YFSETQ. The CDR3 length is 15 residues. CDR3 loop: CASSSVWTDQETQYF. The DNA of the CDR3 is TGCGCCAGCAGCTCCGTCTGGACAGACCAAGAGACCCAGTACTTC.

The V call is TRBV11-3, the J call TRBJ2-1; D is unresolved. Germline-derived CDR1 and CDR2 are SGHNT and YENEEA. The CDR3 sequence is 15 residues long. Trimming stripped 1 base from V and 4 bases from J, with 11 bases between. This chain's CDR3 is CASSLGRTVYNEQFF. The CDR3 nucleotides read TGTGCCAGCAGCTTAGGCCGAACTGTTTACAATGAGCAGTTCTTC.

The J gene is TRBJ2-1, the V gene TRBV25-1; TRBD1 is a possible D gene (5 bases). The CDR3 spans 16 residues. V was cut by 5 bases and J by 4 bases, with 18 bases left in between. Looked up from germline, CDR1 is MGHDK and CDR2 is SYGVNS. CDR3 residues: CASSLQGSVEYNEQFF. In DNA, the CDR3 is TGTGCCAGCAGTCTCCAGGGTAGTGTTGAGTACAATGAGCAGTTCTTC. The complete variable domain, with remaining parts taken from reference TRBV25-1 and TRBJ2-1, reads EADIYQTPRYLVIGTGKKITLECSQTMGHDKMYWYQQDPGMELHLIHYSYGVNSTEKGDLSSESTVSRIRTEHFPLTLESARPSHTSQYLCASSLQGSVEYNEQFFGPGTRLTVL.

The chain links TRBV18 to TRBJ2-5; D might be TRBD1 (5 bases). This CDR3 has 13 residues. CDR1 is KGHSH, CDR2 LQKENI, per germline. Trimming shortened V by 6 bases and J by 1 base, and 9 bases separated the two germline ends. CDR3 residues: CASSPDSQETQYF. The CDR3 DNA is TGTGCCAGCTCCCCCGACAGCCAAGAGACCCAGTACTTC.

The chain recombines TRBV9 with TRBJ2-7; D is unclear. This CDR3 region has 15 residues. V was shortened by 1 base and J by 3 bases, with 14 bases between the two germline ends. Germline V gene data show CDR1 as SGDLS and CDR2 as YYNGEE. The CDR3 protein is CASSVSVDTVYEQYF. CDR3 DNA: TGTGCCAGCAGCGTATCAGTCGACACAGTCTACGAGCAGTACTTC.

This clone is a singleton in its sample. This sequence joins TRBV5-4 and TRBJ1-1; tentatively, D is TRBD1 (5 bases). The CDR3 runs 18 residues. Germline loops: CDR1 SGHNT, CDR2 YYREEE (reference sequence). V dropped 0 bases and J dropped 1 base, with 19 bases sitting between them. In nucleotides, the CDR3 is TGTGCCAGCAGCTTGGCCGCGGCAGGGAGGGCCACGAACACTGAAGCTTTCTTT. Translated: CASSLAAAGRATNTEAFF. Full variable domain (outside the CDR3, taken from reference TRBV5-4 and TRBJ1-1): ETGVTQSPTHLIKTRGQQVTLRCSSQSGHNTVSWYQQALGQGPQFIFQYYREEENGRGNFPPRFSGLQFPNYSSELNVNALELDDSALYLCASSLAAAGRATNTEAFFGQGTRLTVV.

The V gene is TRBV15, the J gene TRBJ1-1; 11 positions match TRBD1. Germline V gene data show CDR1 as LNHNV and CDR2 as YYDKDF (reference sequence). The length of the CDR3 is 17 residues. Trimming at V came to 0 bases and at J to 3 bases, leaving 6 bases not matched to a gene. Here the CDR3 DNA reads TGTGCCACCAGCAGAGACGGACAGGGGGCCGGGGACACTGAAGCTTTCTTT. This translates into CATSRDGQGAGDTEAFF.

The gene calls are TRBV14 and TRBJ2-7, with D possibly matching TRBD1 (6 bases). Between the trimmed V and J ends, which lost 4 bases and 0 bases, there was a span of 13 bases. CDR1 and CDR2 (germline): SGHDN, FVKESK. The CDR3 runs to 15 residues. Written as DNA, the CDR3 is TGTGCCAGCAGCCTACAGACAGGTAGCTCCTACGAGCAGTACTTC. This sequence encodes CASSLQTGSSYEQYF. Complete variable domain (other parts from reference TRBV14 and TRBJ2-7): EAGVTQFPSHSVIEKGQTVTLRCDPISGHDNLYWYRRVMGKEIKFLLHFVKESKQDESGMPNNRFLAERTGGTYSTLKVQPAELEDSGVYFCASSLQTGSSYEQYFGPGTRLTVT.

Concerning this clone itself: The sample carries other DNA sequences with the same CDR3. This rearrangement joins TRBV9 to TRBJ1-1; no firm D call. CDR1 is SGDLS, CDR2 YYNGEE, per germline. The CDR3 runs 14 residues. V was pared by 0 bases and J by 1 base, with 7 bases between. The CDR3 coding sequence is TGTGCCAGCAGCGTAGGGGCAGGGAACACTGAAGCTTTCTTT. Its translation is CASSVGAGNTEAFF.

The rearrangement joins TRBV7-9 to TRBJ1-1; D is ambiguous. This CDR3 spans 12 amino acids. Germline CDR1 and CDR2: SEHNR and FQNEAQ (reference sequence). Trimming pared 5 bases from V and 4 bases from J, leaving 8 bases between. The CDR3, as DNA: TGTGCCAGCAGCCCACCGAGCACTGAAGCTTTCTTT. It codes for CASSPPSTEAFF.

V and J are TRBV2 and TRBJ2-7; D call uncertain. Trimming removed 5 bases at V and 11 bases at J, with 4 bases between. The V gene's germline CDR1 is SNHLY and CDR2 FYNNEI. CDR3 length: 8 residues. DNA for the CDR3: TGTGCCAGCAGTAACAAGTACTTC. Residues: CASSNKYF.

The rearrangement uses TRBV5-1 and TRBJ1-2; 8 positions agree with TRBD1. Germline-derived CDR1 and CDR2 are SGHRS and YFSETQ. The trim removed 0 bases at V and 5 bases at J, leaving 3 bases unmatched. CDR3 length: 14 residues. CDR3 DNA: TGCGCCAGCAGCTTGGGGACAGGGATATATGGCTACACCTTC. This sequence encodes CASSLGTGIYGYTF.

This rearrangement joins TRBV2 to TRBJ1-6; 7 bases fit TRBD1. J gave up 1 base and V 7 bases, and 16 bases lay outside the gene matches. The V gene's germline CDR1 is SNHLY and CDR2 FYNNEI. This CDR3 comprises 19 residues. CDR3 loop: CASKLRGGAGSSYNSPLHF. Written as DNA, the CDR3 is TGTGCCAGCAAGTTGCGAGGGGGCGCGGGTAGTTCCTATAATTCACCCCTCCACTTT.

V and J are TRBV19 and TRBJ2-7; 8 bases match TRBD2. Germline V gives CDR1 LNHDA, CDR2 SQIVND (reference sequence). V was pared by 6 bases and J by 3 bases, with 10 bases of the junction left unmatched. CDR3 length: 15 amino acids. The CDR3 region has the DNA TGTGCCAGTAGGGGCACGAGCGGGGGCCGCTACGAGCAGTACTTC. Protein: CASRGTSGGRYEQYF.

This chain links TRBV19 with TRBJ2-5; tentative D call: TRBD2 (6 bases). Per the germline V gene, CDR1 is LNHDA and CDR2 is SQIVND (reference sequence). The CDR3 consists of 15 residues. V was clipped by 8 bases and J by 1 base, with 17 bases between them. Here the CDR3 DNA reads TGTGCCAGTTCCCGGGACTCTGGGGGCCAAGAGACCCAGTACTTC. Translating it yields CASSRDSGGQETQYF. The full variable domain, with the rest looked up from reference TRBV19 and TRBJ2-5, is DGGITQSPKYLFRKEGQNVTLSCEQNLNHDAMYWYRQDPGQGLRLIYYSQIVNDFQKGDIAEGYSVSREKKESFPLTVTSAQKNPTAFYLCASSRDSGGQETQYFGPGTRLLVL.

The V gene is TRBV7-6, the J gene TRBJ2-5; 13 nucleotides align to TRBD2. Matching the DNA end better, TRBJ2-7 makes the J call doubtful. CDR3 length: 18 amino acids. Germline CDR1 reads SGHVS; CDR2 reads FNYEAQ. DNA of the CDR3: TGTGCCAGCAGCTTAGGACTAGCGGGGGGCCAGTCGTCCTACGAGCAGTACTTC. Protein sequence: CASSLGLAGGQSSYEQYF.

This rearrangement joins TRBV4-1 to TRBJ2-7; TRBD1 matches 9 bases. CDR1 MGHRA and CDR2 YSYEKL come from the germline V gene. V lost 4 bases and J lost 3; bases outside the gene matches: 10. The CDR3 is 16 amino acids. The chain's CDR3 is CASSPGRTGVFYEQYF. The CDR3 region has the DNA TGCGCCAGCAGCCCGGGGCGGACAGGGGTGTTCTACGAGCAGTACTTC.

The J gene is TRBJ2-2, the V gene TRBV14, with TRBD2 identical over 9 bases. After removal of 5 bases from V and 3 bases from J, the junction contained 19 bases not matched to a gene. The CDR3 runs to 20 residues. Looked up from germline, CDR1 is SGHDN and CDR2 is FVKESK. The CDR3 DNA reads TGTGCCAGCAGCAAAAGGGCTAGCGGGATTTCAGTCCGAGACACCGGGGAGCTGTTTTTT. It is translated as CASSKRASGISVRDTGELFF. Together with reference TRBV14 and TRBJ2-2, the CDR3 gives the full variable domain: EAGVTQFPSHSVIEKGQTVTLRCDPISGHDNLYWYRRVMGKEIKFLLHFVKESKQDESGMPNNRFLAERTGGTYSTLKVQPAELEDSGVYFCASSKRASGISVRDTGELFFGEGSRLTVL.

The CDR3, as DNA: TGTGCCAGCAGCTTAGACCCGGGACAGGGGAAGCCGGCCTATGGCTACACCTTC. This encodes CASSLDPGQGKPAYGYTF. The V and J genes are TRBV7-2 and TRBJ1-2, with 10 bases fitting TRBD1. The CDR3 spans 18 residues. The ends lost 1 base at V and 4 bases at J; junction bases unmatched: 12. CDR1 and CDR2 from the germline V gene are SGHTA and FQGNSA.

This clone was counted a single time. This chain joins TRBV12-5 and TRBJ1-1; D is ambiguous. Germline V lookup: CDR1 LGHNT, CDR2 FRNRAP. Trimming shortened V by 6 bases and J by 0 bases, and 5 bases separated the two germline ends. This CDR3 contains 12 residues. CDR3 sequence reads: CASGFMNTEAFF. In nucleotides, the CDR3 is TGTGCTAGTGGGTTTATGAACACTGAAGCTTTCTTT. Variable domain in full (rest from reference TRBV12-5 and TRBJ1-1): DARVTQTPRHKVTEMGQEVTMRCQPILGHNTVFWYRQTMMQGLELLAYFRNRAPLDDSGMPKDRFSAEMPDATLATLKIQPSEPRDSAVYFCASGFMNTEAFFGQGTRLTVV.

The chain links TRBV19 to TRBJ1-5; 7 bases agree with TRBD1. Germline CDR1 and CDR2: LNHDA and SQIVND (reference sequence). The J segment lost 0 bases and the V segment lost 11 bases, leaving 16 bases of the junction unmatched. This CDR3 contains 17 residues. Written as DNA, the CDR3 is TGTGCCTCCACGACCCCCCGCACAGGGGTTAGCAATCAGCCCCAGCATTTT. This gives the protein CASTTPRTGVSNQPQHF. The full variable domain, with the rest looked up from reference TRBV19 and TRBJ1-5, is DGGITQSPKYLFRKEGQNVTLSCEQNLNHDAMYWYRQDPGQGLRLIYYSQIVNDFQKGDIAEGYSVSREKKESFPLTVTSAQKNPTAFYLCASTTPRTGVSNQPQHFGDGTRLSIL.

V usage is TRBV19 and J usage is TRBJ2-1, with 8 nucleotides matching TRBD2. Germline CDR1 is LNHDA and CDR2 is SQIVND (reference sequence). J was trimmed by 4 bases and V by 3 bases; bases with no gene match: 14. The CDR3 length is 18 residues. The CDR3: CASSIHVGGSGKYNEQFF. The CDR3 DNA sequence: TGTGCCAGTAGTATCCACGTGGGCGGTAGCGGGAAATACAATGAGCAGTTCTTC.

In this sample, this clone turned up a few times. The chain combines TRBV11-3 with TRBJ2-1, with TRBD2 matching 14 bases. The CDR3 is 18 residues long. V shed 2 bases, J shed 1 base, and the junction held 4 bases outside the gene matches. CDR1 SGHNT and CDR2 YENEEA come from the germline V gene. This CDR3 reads CASSLTGLAGGSYNEQFF. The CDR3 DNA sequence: TGTGCCAGCAGCTTAACTGGACTAGCGGGGGGTTCCTACAATGAGCAGTTCTTC.